This T cell receptor (beta chain) was recorded in a study of cytomegalovirus exposure and HLA in healthy donors. Findings and caveats of the study: Earlier analysis looked at TCR beta V segments, and most were productive about 87% or about 30% of the time.

The PCR had 60 Vbeta and 13 Jbeta primers. Profiling relied on immunoSEQ multiplex PCR, and the TCRdb table lists in-frame clones only, not all of them. Among a few hundred thousand clones, less than 85% were seen once, and the ten largest hold 0.2% to 0.25%. As to this clone: Its antigen is not known.

This CDR3 region has 13 residues. Per the germline V gene, CDR1 is LNHDA and CDR2 is SQIVND (reference sequence). Trimming took off 0 bases at V and 5 bases at J, with 5 bases between the two ends. The sequencing sample was made of PBMCs. This chain uses TRBV19 with TRBJ1-5; no definite D call. The receptor comes from a girl aged 2 to 10 in good health and CMV-seronegative. The CDR3 DNA reads TGTGCCAGTAGTATAGATCAGGATCAGCCCCAGCATTTT. It is translated as CASSIDQDQPQHF.